This T cell receptor (beta chain) originates from a study of T cell repertoires in cytomegalovirus infection (dated by TCRdb to about 2019). Looking at the study overall: Alongside well-studied HLA-B-restricted epitopes, the peptide stimulations were aimed at recently identified HLA-C-restricted CMV epitopes, whose presentation resists viral immunomodulation. Donor HLA type was relevant to the analysis, as public TCR beta signatures indicated carriage of CMV infection together with the matching HLA type. Results and caveats for the whole study, not just this receptor: Cumulative frequency of public TCR beta family members discriminated carriers of CMV infection plus the relevant HLA type in this cohort and an independent roughly 320-donor cohort. In the ex vivo response, HLA-C-restricted CMV-specific TCR beta clonotypes were dominant, and in two of eight donors the single most frequent clonotype came from this HLA-C-restricted group.

The germline V gene sets CDR1 to MNHEY and CDR2 to SVGEGT. Its CDR3 holds 14 amino acids, cysteine through phenylalanine. Only the CDR3 DNA is retained, 42 bases long and in frame from the first base. Trimming at the junction amounts to 5 bases on V and 5 bases on J, and the germline ends lie 13 bases apart. Sample treatment or condition, as interpreted from the label and publication: in vitro stimulation with specific CMV peptide epitopes to enrich CMV-specific T cells. The sequencer was an Illumina HiSeq 1500. The public reads were quality trimmed at Q25 with fastp and then assembled into clones with MiXCR by TCRdb, keeping productive beta chains. All rows with the same CDR3 protein become a single entry with the most common DNA and genes. The sample table holds 71,000 or so distinct CDR3 sequences, of which approximately 20% were seen once. Roughly two thirds of the sample is in the top ten clones.

As concerns this clonotype: The antigen it binds to is not known. Base-call qualities are not available, and no considerably larger clone is one nucleotide away.

This specimen was CD8+ T cells from cultured PBMCs, taken from culture after CMV antigen stimulation. This receptor was obtained from a human donor in good health (CMV status not recorded). Some clones in this sample may be carry-over from other donors' samples. The V and J genes are TRBV6-2 or TRBV6-3 and TRBJ2-1, with TRBD1 as a weak D call on 6 bases. The CDR3 has the sequence CASSSTGFHNEQFF. The sequenced DNA is TGTGCCAGCAGTAGTACAGGGTTCCACAATGAGCAGTTCTTC.